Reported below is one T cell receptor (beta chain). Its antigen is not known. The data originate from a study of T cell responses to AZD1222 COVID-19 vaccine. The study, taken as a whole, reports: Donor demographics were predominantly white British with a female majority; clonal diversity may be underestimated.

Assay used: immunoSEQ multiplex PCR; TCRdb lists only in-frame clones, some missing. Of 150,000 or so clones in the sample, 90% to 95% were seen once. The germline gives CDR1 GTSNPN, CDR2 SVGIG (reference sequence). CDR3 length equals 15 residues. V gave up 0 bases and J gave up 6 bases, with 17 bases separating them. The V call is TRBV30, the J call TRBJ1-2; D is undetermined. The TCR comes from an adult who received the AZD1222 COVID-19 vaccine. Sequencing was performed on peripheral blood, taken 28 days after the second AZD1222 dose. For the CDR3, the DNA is TGTGCCTGGAGTGTACTCTCTATGATCGCGGATGGCTACACCTTC. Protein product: CAWSVLSMIADGYTF.